Described below is a single T cell receptor beta chain sequence and its context. The antigen is not known. CDR3 length: 13 amino acids. The source of the sample is a study of cytomegalovirus exposure and HLA in healthy donors. In the study overall: An earlier analysis found around 120 million unique TCR beta sequences from roughly 170 million T cells. Study-level points and caveats: An analysis done earlier found most TCR beta V segments productive about 87% or about 30% of the time.

PCR used 60 Vbeta primers and 13 Jbeta primers. Here immunoSEQ multiplex PCR was the method, and the copy in TCRdb shows in-frame clones only, minus some. The table includes about 130,000 clones, 60% to 85% detected once. The TCR sequence derives from a man aged 25 to 40 in good health and CMV-seronegative. Sequenced material: PBMCs. This chain uses TRBV12-2 with TRBJ2-7; the table names TRBD2, a call not compared with the DNA. TRBV12-2 counts as a pseudogene. This chain's CDR3 is CASRASRAYEQYF. CDR3 in DNA: TGTGCAAGTAGGGCTAGCAGAGCCTACGAGCAGTACTTC.